These 31 T cell receptor beta chains were sequenced from one sample in a study of blood T cell repertoires in COVID-19. Sequencing used immunoSEQ multiplex PCR; TCRdb keeps in-frame clones, though not all of them. The table includes over 200,000 clones, roughly 80% detected once. Sequencing used peripheral blood. All receptors come from a woman between 35 and 50 years old with active or convalescent COVID-19.

The V and J genes are TRBV4-3 and TRBJ2-7; TRBD1 aligns across 7 bases. CDR3 length: 14 residues. Germline lookup yields CDR1 LGHNA and CDR2 YSLEER. V dropped 3 bases and J dropped 2; count of bases not matched to a gene: 4. The CDR3 protein is CASSQGTVTYEQYF. The CDR3 DNA sequence: TGCGCCAGCAGCCAGGGGACAGTTACCTACGAGCAGTACTTC.

The table lists this clone with a few counts. V and J are TRBV19 and TRBJ1-6; D not certain. The CDR3 consists of 15 residues. Germline lookup yields CDR1 LNHDA and CDR2 SQIVND (reference sequence). V gave up 2 bases and J gave up 8 bases, with 13 bases separating them. The CDR3 sequence is CASSIRGQIDSPLHF. In DNA, the CDR3 is TGTGCCAGTAGTATACGGGGTCAGATTGATTCACCCCTCCACTTT.

The genes are TRBV19 and TRBJ2-7, with TRBD2 as a possible D gene (6 bases). There are 13 residues in the CDR3. Trimming removed 7 bases at V and 7 bases at J, with 17 bases between. Germline CDR1 is LNHDA and CDR2 is SQIVND (reference sequence). The CDR3 reads CASTSGVSREQYF. The DNA for the CDR3 is TGTGCCAGTACCTCGGGAGTTTCTCGGGAGCAGTACTTC.

This rearrangement joins TRBV28 to TRBJ1-2; TRBD1 agrees at 8 bases. The CDR3 consists of 17 residues. Germline lookup yields CDR1 MDHEN and CDR2 SYDVKM. V lost 7 bases to trimming and J lost 4 bases; unmatched junction nucleotides: 17. The CDR3 sequence: CASTLIIRGQGGYGYTF. In DNA, the CDR3 is TGTGCCAGCACCCTTATTATCAGGGGGCAGGGGGGCTATGGCTACACCTTC.

This clone was detected a few times. This chain connects TRBV7-6 to TRBJ1-6; D is possibly TRBD1 (5 bases). The germline CDR1 and CDR2 sequences are SGHVS and FNYEAQ. The CDR3 loop spans 16 amino acids. The V end was cut by 5 bases, the J end by 7 bases, with 18 bases between. CDR3: CASSPTAAGSNSPLHF. The CDR3 DNA reads as TGTGCCAGCAGCCCCACGGCCGCAGGGTCGAATTCACCCCTCCACTTT.

J is TRBJ1-2 and V is TRBV12-3 or TRBV12-4, with D perhaps matching TRBD1 (6 bases). CDR3 length: 13 amino acids. With 6 bases removed from V and 4 bases from J, the gap between germline ends came to 12 bases. CDR3 loop: CASSLTGFYGYTF. The CDR3 DNA is TGTGCCAGCAGCTTGACAGGTTTCTATGGCTACACCTTC.

The chain combines TRBV25-1 with TRBJ2-7; D is possibly TRBD2 (7 bases). Germline assignment: CDR1 MGHDK and CDR2 SYGVNS. The CDR3 is 16 residues long. Trimming cost V 6 bases and J 4 bases, with 22 bases left between them. The CDR3 DNA reads TGTGCCAGCAGCCTTGGGGGGGCCGCTGCGAAGTACGAGCAGTACTTC. It encodes CASSLGGAAAKYEQYF.

The rearrangement uses TRBV5-1 and TRBJ2-3, with 9 bases aligning to TRBD2. Germline V lookup: CDR1 SGHRS, CDR2 YFSETQ. The trim removed 1 base at V and 2 bases at J, leaving 5 bases unmatched. The CDR3 is 16 amino acids. CDR3 sequence reads: CASSLMGTSLTDTQYF. In nucleotides, the CDR3 is TGCGCCAGCAGCTTGATGGGGACTAGCCTCACAGATACGCAGTATTTT.

The chain links TRBV7-2 to TRBJ2-7; the match to TRBD1 covers 8 bases. V lost 5 bases to trimming and J lost 4 bases; unmatched junction nucleotides: 10. The CDR3 has 15 amino acids. Per germline, CDR1 SGHTA and CDR2 FQGNSA. The CDR3 is CASSNNFRGRYEQYF. The CDR3 DNA sequence: TGTGCCAGCAGCAACAACTTCAGGGGGCGGTACGAGCAGTACTTC.

The rearrangement uses TRBV5-6 and TRBJ1-1; the match to TRBD1 covers 7 bases. V trimming: 3 bases; J trimming: 4 bases; junction bases outside the gene matches: 9. Germline CDR1 and CDR2: SGHDT and YYEEEE. The CDR3 covers 15 residues. Here the CDR3 DNA reads TGTGCCAGCAGCTCCGGCCCTCAGGGGGGCACTGAAGCTTTCTTT. It encodes CASSSGPQGGTEAFF.

V usage is TRBV19 and J usage is TRBJ2-3; 12 bases fit TRBD2. This CDR3 is 18 amino acids long. J lost 2 bases, V lost 4 bases, and 10 bases had no gene match. The germline V gene has CDR1 LNHDA and CDR2 SQIVND (reference sequence). The CDR3 DNA is TGTGCCAGTAGTACGCCTCCGGGACTAGCGGGCTACACAGATACGCAGTATTTT. This translates into CASSTPPGLAGYTDTQYF. Looking up the rest from reference TRBV19 and TRBJ2-3 gives the full variable domain: DGGITQSPKYLFRKEGQNVTLSCEQNLNHDAMYWYRQDPGQGLRLIYYSQIVNDFQKGDIAEGYSVSREKKESFPLTVTSAQKNPTAFYLCASSTPPGLAGYTDTQYFGPGTRLTVL.

The genes are TRBV5-4 and TRBJ2-1; 7 nucleotides line up with TRBD1. J gave up 5 bases and V 4 bases, and 3 bases lay outside the gene matches. Germline assignment: CDR1 SGHNT and CDR2 YYREEE (reference sequence). The CDR3 length is 13 residues. DNA of the CDR3: TGTGCCAGCAGCGGGGGACAGCACAATGAGCAGTTCTTC. Protein: CASSGGQHNEQFF.

The table lists this clone with a few counts. J is TRBJ2-1 and V is TRBV4-1; 13 nucleotides line up with TRBD2. This CDR3 has 16 amino acids. Trimming cost V 0 bases and J 7 bases; bases outside gene matches: 3. Per germline, CDR1 MGHRA and CDR2 YSYEKL. DNA of the CDR3: TGCGCCAGCAGCCAAGAGACTAGCGGGAGGATAAATGAGCAGTTCTTC. As protein: CASSQETSGRINEQFF.

J is TRBJ2-3 and V is TRBV7-8; 8 nucleotides agree with TRBD1. The CDR3 extends over 14 amino acids. Germline loops: CDR1 SGHVS, CDR2 FQNEAQ. V trimming: 4 bases; J trimming: 3 bases; junction bases outside the gene matches: 3. The CDR3 coding sequence is TGTGCCAGCAGCTCGGACAGGGCGACAGATACGCAGTATTTT. Encoded protein: CASSSDRATDTQYF.

This sequence joins TRBV18 and TRBJ2-7, with D perhaps matching TRBD2 (6 bases). This CDR3 region has 14 residues. Trimming took 3 bases from V and 8 from J, leaving 17 bases between them. The germline V gene encodes CDR1 KGHSH and CDR2 LQKENI. DNA for the CDR3: TGTGCCAGCTCACCTTCCGACACGGGGGTCCAGCAGTACTTC. Translation: CASSPSDTGVQQYF.

V usage is TRBV25-1 and J usage is TRBJ1-2; TRBD1 is a possible D gene (5 bases). The CDR3 has 13 residues. The germline V and J ends were trimmed by 1 base and 8 bases, with 11 bases remaining between them. CDR1 is MGHDK and CDR2 is SYGVNS in the germline V gene. The CDR3 is CASSELWGAGYTF. The CDR3 coding sequence is TGTGCCAGCAGTGAATTGTGGGGCGCCGGCTACACCTTC.

The V and J genes are TRBV19 and TRBJ1-1, with no clear D. The length of the CDR3 is 15 residues. Germline CDR1 and CDR2: LNHDA and SQIVND (reference sequence). Trimming took off 3 bases at V and 0 bases at J, with 11 bases between the two ends. CDR3 loop: CASSILGGMNTEAFF. The DNA for the CDR3 is TGTGCCAGTAGTATCTTAGGCGGCATGAACACTGAAGCTTTCTTT.

J is TRBJ2-3 and V is TRBV7-2, with 12 bases fitting TRBD2. Germline CDR1 is SGHTA and CDR2 is FQGNSA. The trim removed 6 bases at V and 3 bases at J, leaving 4 bases unmatched. CDR3 size: 15 residues. The CDR3, as DNA: TGTGCCAGCAGGCCGACTAGCGGGGGAACAGATACGCAGTATTTT. As protein: CASRPTSGGTDTQYF.

CDR3 DNA sequence: TGTGCCAGCAGCCAAGCTGGACAGAGCAATCAGCCCCAGCATTTT. Amino acids: CASSQAGQSNQPQHF. The gene calls are TRBV4-2 and TRBJ1-5; TRBD1 is a possible D gene (6 bases). Germline CDR1 and CDR2: LGHNA and YNFKEQ. The V gene lost 1 base and the J gene lost 1 base, with 8 bases spanning the gap. This CDR3 region has 15 residues.

The chain couples TRBV30 to TRBJ2-7; 9 positions agree with TRBD2. Trimming removed 4 bases from V and 0 bases from J; junction bases left unmatched: 4. The CDR3 runs 14 residues. CDR1 is GTSNPN and CDR2 is SVGIG in the germline V gene (reference sequence). Here the CDR3 DNA reads TGTGCCTGGACCGGACTAGCGAGCTCCTACGAGCAGTACTTC. It translates to CAWTGLASSYEQYF.

The rearrangement uses TRBV5-6 and TRBJ2-5, with no clear D. From germline, CDR1 is SGHDT and CDR2 YYEEEE. Trimming cost V 1 base and J 5 bases, with 9 bases left between them. The CDR3 has 13 residues. For the CDR3, the DNA is TGTGCCAGCAGCTTGCCTTCTAGGGAGACCCAGTACTTC. Its translation is CASSLPSRETQYF.

The chain is built from TRBV7-2 and TRBJ2-3, with 7 bases lining up with TRBD2. Losses at the gene ends were 5 bases for V and 3 bases for J; bases not matched to a gene: 11. CDR1 and CDR2 (germline): SGHTA, FQGNSA. The CDR3 contains 16 residues. As DNA, the CDR3 is TGTGCCAGCAGCCAATGGACTAGTTTCAGTACAGATACGCAGTATTTT. Protein product: CASSQWTSFSTDTQYF.

The chain employs TRBV30 and TRBJ2-2; 8 positions match TRBD2. CDR3 length: 15 residues. The V and J ends lost 3 bases and 5 bases, in that order; junction bases with no gene match: 8. CDR1 is GTSNPN and CDR2 is SVGIG in the germline V gene (reference sequence). DNA of the CDR3: TGTGCCTGGAGGTCTGCGGGAGGTGGGACCGGGGAGCTGTTTTTT. This translates into CAWRSAGGGTGELFF.

The chain recombines TRBV5-1 with TRBJ1-1; D is unclear. Trimming removed 2 bases from V and 3 bases from J, with 11 bases in between. The CDR3 is 14 residues long. CDR1 SGHRS and CDR2 YFSETQ come from the germline V gene. The CDR3 region is CASSFQDSYTEAFF. The CDR3 nucleotides read TGCGCCAGCAGCTTCCAGGACTCGTACACTGAAGCTTTCTTT.

CDR3: CSVKGQGKAGELFF. CDR3 DNA: TGCAGCGTTAAGGGTCAGGGGAAGGCCGGGGAGCTGTTTTTT. V usage is TRBV29-1 and J usage is TRBJ2-2, with a tentative D call TRBD1 (6 bases). The CDR3 totals 14 residues. Between the trimmed V and J ends, which lost 5 bases and 6 bases, there was a span of 16 bases. Germline lookup yields CDR1 SQVTM and CDR2 ANQGSEA.

The chain employs TRBV10-3 and TRBJ2-2; maybe TRBD2 (5 bases). The V and J ends lost 2 bases and 0 bases respectively, with 16 bases between them. The CDR3 runs to 18 residues. The germline gives CDR1 ENHRY, CDR2 SYGVKD. CDR3 in amino acids: CAISEPFNDYPNTGELFF. The CDR3 DNA sequence: TGTGCCATCAGTGAGCCGTTTAATGACTACCCGAACACCGGGGAGCTGTTTTTT.

The rearrangement uses TRBV9 and TRBJ1-2; D ambiguous. The V gene lost 0 bases and the J gene lost 4 bases, with 25 bases spanning the gap. The CDR3 covers 19 residues. Per germline, CDR1 SGDLS and CDR2 YYNGEE. The CDR3 nucleotides read TGTGCCAGCAGCGTAGTAGGACCGGGCTACCAGATTGCGGGCTATGGCTACACCTTC. Protein sequence: CASSVVGPGYQIAGYGYTF.

The J gene is TRBJ1-5, the V gene TRBV6-6; a weak D match, TRBD1 (6 bases). Germline loops: CDR1 MNHNY, CDR2 SVGAGI (reference sequence). CDR3 length: 15 amino acids. V was pared by 6 bases and J by 7 bases, with 19 bases between. The CDR3 DNA is TGTGCCAGCAGGTCCCGGCCACAGGGTCGACAGCCCCAGCATTTT. This translates into CASRSRPQGRQPQHF.

This chain joins TRBV7-9 and TRBJ1-1, with 8 bases lining up with TRBD1. Trimming took 0 bases from V and 11 from J; bases not matched to a gene: 8. Germline-derived CDR1 and CDR2 are SEHNR and FQNEAQ (reference sequence). This CDR3 contains 14 residues. The CDR3 protein is CASSLAVGQEWAFF. In DNA, the CDR3 is TGTGCCAGCAGCTTAGCGGTGGGACAGGAATGGGCTTTCTTT.

V and J are TRBV10-1 and TRBJ2-1; possibly TRBD2 for D (5 bases). The V gene's germline CDR1 is WNHNN and CDR2 SYGVQD (reference sequence). This CDR3 region has 13 residues. The V end lost 3 bases, the J end lost 8 bases, and 11 bases lay between the germline ends. As DNA, the CDR3 is TGCGCCAGCAGTGACTACCGGAGGCATGAGCAGTTCTTC. Protein sequence: CASSDYRRHEQFF.

V usage is TRBV6-6 and J usage is TRBJ2-7; the D gene is possibly TRBD1 (5 bases). V lost 0 bases and J lost 2, with 8 bases in between. Germline assignment: CDR1 MNHNY and CDR2 SVGAGI (reference sequence). The CDR3 is 14 residues long. In nucleotides, the CDR3 is TGTGCCAGCAGTTACTCTGGCAGGGCCTACGAGCAGTACTTC. Protein product: CASSYSGRAYEQYF.